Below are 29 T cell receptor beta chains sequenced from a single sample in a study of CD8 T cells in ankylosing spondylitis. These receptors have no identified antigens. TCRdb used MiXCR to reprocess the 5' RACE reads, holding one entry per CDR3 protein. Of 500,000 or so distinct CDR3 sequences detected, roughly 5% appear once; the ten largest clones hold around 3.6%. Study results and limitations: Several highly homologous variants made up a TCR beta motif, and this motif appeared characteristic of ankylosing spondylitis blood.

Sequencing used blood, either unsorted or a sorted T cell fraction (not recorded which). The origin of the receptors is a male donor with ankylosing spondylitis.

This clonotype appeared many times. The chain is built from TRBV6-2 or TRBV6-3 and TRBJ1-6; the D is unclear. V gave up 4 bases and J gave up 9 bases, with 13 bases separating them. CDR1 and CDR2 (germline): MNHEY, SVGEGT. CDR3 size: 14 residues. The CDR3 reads CASSSRDLSSPLHF. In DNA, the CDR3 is TGTGCCAGCAGTTCGAGGGATCTGAGTTCACCCCTCCACTTT.

CDR3 nucleotide sequence: TGTGCCAGCTCACCGTCCCGGCCTAACACTGAAGCTTTCTTT. Its translation is CASSPSRPNTEAFF. The chain carries TRBV18 and TRBJ1-1; no definite D call. V was cut by 3 bases and J by 2 bases, with 10 bases left in between. Looked up from germline, CDR1 is KGHSH and CDR2 is LQKENI. The CDR3 has 14 residues.

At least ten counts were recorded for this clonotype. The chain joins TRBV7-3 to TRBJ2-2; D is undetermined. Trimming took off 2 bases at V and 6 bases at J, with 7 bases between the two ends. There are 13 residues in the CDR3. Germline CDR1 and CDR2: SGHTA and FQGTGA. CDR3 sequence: CASSLRVPGELFF. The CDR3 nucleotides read TGTGCCAGCAGCTTACGGGTACCCGGGGAGCTGTTTTTT.

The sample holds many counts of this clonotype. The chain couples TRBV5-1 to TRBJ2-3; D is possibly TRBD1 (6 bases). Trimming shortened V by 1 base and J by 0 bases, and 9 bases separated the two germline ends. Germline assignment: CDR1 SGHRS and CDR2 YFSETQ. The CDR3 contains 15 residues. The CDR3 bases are TGCGCCAGCAGCTTGATGGGGGCTAGCACAGATACGCAGTATTTT. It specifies CASSLMGASTDTQYF.

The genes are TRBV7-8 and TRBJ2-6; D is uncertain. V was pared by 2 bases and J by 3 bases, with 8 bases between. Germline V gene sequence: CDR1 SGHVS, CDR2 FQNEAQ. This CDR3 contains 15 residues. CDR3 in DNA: TGTGCCAGCAGCTTATACCTGGGTGGGGCCAACGTCCTGACTTTC. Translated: CASSLYLGGANVLTF. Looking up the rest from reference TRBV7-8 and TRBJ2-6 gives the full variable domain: GAGVSQSPRYKVAKRGQDVALRCDPISGHVSLFWYQQALGQGPEFLTYFQNEAQLDKSGLPSDRFFAERPEGSVSTLKIQRTQQEDSAVYLCASSLYLGGANVLTFGAGSRLTVL.

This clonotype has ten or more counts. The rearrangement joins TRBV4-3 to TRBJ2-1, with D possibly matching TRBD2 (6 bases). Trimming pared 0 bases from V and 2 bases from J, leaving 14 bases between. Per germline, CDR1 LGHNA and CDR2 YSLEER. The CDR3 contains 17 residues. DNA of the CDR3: TGCGCCAGCAGCCAAGACTTCGGGAGTATAACCTACAATGAGCAGTTCTTC. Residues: CASSQDFGSITYNEQFF.

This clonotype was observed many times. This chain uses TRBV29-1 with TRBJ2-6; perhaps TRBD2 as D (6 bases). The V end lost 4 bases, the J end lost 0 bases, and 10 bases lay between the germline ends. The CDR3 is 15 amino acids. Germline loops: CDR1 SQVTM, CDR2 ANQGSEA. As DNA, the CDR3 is TGCAGCGTTGGGAGGGCTCTCTCTGGGGCCAACGTCCTGACTTTC. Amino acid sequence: CSVGRALSGANVLTF.

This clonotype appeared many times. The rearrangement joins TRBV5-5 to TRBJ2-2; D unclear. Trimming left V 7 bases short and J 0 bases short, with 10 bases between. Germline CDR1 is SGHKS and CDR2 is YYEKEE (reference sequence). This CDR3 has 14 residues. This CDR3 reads CASLQFANTGELFF. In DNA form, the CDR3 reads TGTGCCAGCTTACAGTTCGCGAACACCGGGGAGCTGTTTTTT.

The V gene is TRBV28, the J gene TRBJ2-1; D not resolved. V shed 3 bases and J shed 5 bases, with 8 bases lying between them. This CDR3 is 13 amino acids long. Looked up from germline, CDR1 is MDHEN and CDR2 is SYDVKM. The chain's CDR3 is CASSLSNDNEQFF. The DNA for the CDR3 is TGTGCCAGCAGTTTGTCAAACGACAATGAGCAGTTCTTC.

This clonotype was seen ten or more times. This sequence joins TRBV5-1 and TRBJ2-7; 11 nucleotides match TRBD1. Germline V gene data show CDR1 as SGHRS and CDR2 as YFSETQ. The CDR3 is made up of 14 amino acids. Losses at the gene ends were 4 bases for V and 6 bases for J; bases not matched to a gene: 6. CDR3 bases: TGCGCCAGCAGCCCTAGGGACAGGGGGAGCGAGCAGTACTTC. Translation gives CASSPRDRGSEQYF.

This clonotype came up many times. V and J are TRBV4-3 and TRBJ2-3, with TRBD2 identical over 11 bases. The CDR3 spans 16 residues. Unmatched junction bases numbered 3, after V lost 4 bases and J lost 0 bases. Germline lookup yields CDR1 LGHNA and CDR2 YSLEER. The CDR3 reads CASSPGTSGSTDTQYF. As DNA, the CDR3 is TGCGCCAGCAGCCCTGGGACTAGCGGAAGCACAGATACGCAGTATTTT.

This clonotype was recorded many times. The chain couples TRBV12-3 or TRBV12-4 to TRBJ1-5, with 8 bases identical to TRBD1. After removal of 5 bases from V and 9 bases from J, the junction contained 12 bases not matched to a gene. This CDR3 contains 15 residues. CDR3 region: CASSISRGLRGPQHF. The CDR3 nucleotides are TGTGCCAGCAGTATTTCCAGGGGGCTCCGGGGGCCCCAGCATTTT.

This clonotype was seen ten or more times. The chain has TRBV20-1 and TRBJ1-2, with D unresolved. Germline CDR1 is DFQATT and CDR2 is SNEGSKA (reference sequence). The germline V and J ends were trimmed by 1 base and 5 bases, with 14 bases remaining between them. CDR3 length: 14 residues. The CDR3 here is CSARVTRPIYGYTF. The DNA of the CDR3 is TGCAGTGCTAGAGTAACCAGGCCCATTTATGGCTACACCTTC.

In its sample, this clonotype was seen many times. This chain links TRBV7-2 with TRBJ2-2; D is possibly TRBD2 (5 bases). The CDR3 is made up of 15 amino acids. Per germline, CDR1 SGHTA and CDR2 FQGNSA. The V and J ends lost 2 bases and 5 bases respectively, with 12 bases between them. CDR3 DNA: TGTGCCAGCAGCTTATGGGCAAGGGAGACCGGGGAGCTGTTTTTT. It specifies CASSLWARETGELFF.

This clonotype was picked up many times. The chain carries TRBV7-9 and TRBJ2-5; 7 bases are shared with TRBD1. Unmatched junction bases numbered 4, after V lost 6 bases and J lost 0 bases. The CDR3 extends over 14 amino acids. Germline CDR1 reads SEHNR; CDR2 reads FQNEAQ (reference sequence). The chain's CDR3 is CASSGDRYQETQYF. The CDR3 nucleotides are TGTGCCAGCAGTGGGGACAGATACCAAGAGACCCAGTACTTC.

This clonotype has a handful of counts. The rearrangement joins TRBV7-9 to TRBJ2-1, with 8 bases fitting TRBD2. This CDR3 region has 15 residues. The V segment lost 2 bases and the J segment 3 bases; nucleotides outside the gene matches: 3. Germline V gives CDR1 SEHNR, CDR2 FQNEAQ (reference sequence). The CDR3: CASSLMSGSYNEQFF. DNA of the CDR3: TGTGCCAGCAGCTTAATGAGCGGGAGCTACAATGAGCAGTTCTTC.

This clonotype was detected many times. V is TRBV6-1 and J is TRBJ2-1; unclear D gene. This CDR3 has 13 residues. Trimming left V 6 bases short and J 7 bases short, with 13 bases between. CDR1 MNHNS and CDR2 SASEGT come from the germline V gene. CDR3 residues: CASSPMVRNEQFF. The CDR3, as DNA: TGTGCCAGCAGCCCGATGGTCCGTAATGAGCAGTTCTTC.

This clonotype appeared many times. The DNA for the CDR3 is TGCAGCGTTGAAGCTGTGACCGGGGAGCTGTTTTTT. Amino acids: CSVEAVTGELFF. The chain joins TRBV29-1 to TRBJ2-2; D is unclear. The CDR3 is 12 amino acids. V lost 1 base and J lost 5, with 5 bases in between. The germline CDR1 and CDR2 sequences are SQVTM and ANQGSEA.

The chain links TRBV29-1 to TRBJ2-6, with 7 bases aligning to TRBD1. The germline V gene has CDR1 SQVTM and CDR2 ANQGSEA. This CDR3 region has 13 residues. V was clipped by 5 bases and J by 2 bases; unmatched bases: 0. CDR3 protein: CSVQGAGANVLTF. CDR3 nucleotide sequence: TGCAGCGTTCAGGGGGCTGGGGCCAACGTCCTGACTTTC. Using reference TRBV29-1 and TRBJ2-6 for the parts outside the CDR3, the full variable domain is SAVISQKPSRDICQRGTSLTIQCQVDSQVTMMFWYRQQPGQSLTLIATANQGSEATYESGFVIDKFPISRPNLTFSTLTVSNMSPEDSSIYLCSVQGAGANVLTFGAGSRLTVL.

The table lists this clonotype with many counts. The chain's CDR3 is CASSLQDGNTEAFF. The DNA for the CDR3 is TGTGCCAGCAGTTTACAGGACGGGAACACTGAAGCTTTCTTT. V is TRBV27 and J is TRBJ1-1; no clear D. The CDR3 is 14 amino acids. Germline CDR1 is MNHEY and CDR2 is SMNVEV (reference sequence). Trimming shortened V by 2 bases and J by 1 base, and 8 bases separated the two germline ends.

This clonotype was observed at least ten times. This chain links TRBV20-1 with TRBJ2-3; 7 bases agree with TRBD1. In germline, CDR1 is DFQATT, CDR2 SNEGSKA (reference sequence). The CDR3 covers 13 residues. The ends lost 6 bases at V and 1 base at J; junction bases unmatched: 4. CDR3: CSAPGTGTDTQYF. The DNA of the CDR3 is TGCAGTGCCCCCGGGACAGGCACAGATACGCAGTATTTT.

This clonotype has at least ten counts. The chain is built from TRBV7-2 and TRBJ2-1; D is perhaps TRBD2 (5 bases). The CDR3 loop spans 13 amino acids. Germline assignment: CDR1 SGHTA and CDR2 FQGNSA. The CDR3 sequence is CATMGRGNNEQFF. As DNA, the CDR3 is TGTGCGACGATGGGGAGAGGAAACAATGAGCAGTTCTTC.

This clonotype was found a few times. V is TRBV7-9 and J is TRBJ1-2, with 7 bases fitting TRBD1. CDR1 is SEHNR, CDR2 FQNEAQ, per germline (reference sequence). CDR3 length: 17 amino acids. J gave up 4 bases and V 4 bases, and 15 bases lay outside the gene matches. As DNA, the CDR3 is TGTGCCAGCAGCTCCTATAGGGGGCCTCCTCGGGCCTATGGCTACACCTTC. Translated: CASSSYRGPPRAYGYTF. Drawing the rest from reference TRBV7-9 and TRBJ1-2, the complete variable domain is DTGVSQNPRHKITKRGQNVTFRCDPISEHNRLYWYRQTLGQGPEFLTYFQNEAQLEKSRLLSDRFSAERPKGSFSTLEIQRTEQGDSAMYLCASSSYRGPPRAYGYTFGSGTRLTVV.

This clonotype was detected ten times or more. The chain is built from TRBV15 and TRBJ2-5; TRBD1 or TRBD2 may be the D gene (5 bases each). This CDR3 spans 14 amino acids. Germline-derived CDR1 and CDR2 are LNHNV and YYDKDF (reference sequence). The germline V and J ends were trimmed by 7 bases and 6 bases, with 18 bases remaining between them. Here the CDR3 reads CATTKGTVGQTQYF. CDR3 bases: TGTGCCACCACCAAAGGGACGGTCGGACAGACCCAGTACTTC.

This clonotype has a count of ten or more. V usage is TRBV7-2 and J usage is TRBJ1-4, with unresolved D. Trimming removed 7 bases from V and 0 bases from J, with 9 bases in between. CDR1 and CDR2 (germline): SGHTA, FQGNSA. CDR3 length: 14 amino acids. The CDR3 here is CASTSGPTNEKLFF. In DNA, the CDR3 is TGTGCCAGCACCTCGGGCCCAACTAATGAAAAACTGTTTTTT. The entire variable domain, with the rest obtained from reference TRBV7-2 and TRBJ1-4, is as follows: GAGVSQSPSNKVTEKGKDVELRCDPISGHTALYWYRQSLGQGLEFLIYFQGNSAPDKSGLPSDRFSAERTGGSVSTLTIQRTQQEDSAVYLCASTSGPTNEKLFFGSGTQLSVL.

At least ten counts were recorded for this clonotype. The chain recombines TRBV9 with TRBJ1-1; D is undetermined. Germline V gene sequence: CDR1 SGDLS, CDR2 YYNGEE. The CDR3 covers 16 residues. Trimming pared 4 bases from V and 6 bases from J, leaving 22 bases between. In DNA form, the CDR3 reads TGTGCCAGCAGCCCGGAGGTAACTTATAGAGAGGCTGAAGCTTTCTTT. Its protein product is CASSPEVTYREAEAFF.

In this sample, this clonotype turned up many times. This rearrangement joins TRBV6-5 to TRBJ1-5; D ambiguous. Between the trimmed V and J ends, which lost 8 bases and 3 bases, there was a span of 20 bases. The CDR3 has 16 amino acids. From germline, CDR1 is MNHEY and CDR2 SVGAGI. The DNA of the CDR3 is TGTGCCAGCGTTTATGGTCAAGACACGTTCAATCAGCCCCAGCATTTT. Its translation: CASVYGQDTFNQPQHF.

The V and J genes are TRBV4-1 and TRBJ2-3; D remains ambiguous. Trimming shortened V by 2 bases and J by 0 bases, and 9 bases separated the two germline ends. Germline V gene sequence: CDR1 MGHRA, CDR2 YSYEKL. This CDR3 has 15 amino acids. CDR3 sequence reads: CASSQTTLSTDTQYF. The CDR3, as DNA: TGCGCCAGCAGCCAAACAACGTTAAGCACAGATACGCAGTATTTT.

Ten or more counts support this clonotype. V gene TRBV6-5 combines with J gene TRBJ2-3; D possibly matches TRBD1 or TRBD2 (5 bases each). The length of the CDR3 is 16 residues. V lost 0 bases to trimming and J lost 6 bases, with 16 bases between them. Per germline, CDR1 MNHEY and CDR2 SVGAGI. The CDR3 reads CASSYSGDPDGDTQYF. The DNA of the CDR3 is TGTGCCAGCAGTTACTCTGGGGACCCAGACGGCGATACGCAGTATTTT.